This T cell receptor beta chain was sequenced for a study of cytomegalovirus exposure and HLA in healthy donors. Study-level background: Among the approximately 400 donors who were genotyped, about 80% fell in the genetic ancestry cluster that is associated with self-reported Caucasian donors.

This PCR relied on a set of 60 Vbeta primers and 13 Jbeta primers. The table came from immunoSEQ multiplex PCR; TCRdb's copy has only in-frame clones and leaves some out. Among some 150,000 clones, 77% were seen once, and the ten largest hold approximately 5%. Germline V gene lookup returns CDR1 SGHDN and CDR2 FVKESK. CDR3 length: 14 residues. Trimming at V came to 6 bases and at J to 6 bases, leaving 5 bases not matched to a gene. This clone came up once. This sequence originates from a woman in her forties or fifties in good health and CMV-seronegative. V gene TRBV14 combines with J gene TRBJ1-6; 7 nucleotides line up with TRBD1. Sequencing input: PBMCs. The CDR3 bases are TGTGCCAGCAGAACCGGGACAGCTAATTCACCCCTCCACTTT. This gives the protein CASRTGTANSPLHF.